This T cell receptor (beta chain) was captured by sequencing in a study of blood T cells in healthy people across ages. A second PCR, run for about 7 to 11 cycles, used a sample-barcoded 5' primer plus a J-beta primer mix. TCRdb independently ran MiXCR on the 5' RACE reads; one entry per CDR3 protein. Among about 670,000 distinct CDR3 sequences listed, over 40% were seen once. Germline V gene sequence: CDR1 DFQATT, CDR2 SNEGSKA (reference sequence). This CDR3 region has 12 residues. The V end lost 5 bases, the J end lost 1 base, and 8 bases lay between the germline ends. Input material: blood. This receptor was taken from an elderly woman in good health. The gene calls are TRBV20-1 and TRBJ1-1; D call uncertain. CDR3 DNA sequence: TGCAGTGCTCCGAACAGGAACACTGAAGCTTTCTTT. Its translation is CSAPNRNTEAFF.